The clone carrying this TCR beta chain was counted between two and nine times. Its antigen is not identified. The entry originates in a study of T-cell memory formation after mild COVID-19. Looked up from germline, CDR1 is SGHVS and CDR2 is FNYEAQ. This CDR3 comprises 14 residues. V lost 1 base and J lost 7, with 11 bases in between. TCRdb used MiXCR to reprocess the 5' RACE reads, holding one entry per CDR3 protein. The top ten hold under 2.5% of the sample, which has about 150,000 distinct CDR3 sequences, 15% to 20% seen once. Study conclusions and caveats: CD4+ contracting clones were found mainly in CM and EM, and CD8+ ones in EMRA. In pre-infection memory, a portion of responding clones appeared, which suggested that cross-reactive memory joined.

The source of this sequence is an adult woman who had mild COVID-19 (a few samples of this study predate the infection). Cell type and time point are not known. The V gene is TRBV7-6, the J gene TRBJ2-1, with a weak D call TRBD1 (5 bases). The source material was PBMCs or a T cell subset sorted from them (not recorded which). CDR3 coding DNA: TGTGCCAGCAGCTTAGAGGCAGGGAAGAATGAGCAGTTCTTC. Translated: CASSLEAGKNEQFF.